Below are 14 T cell receptor beta chains sequenced from a single sample in a study of blood T cell repertoires in COVID-19. Sequencing used immunoSEQ multiplex PCR; TCRdb keeps in-frame clones, though not all of them. The top ten clones hold 11% of a sample with about 230,000 clones, roughly 87% of them seen once. Sequenced material: PBMCs or T cells enriched from blood (not recorded which). The receptors come from a young man who had recovered from COVID-19.

V gene TRBV6-5 combines with J gene TRBJ2-3; 12 bases are shared with TRBD1. This CDR3 spans 15 amino acids. V lost 7 bases to trimming and J lost 4 bases; unmatched junction nucleotides: 6. Per the germline V gene, CDR1 is MNHEY and CDR2 is SVGAGI. The DNA of the CDR3 is TGTGCCAGCAAAGAGGGGACAGGGGGCCCAGATACGCAGTATTTT. Translating gives CASKEGTGGPDTQYF.

This chain joins TRBV21-1 and TRBJ2-3; the table's D call of TRBD1 was not tested on the DNA. TRBV21-1 is a listed pseudogene. CDR3 size: 17 residues. The CDR3: CASRGASRAQSTDTQYF. CDR3 DNA sequence: TGTGCCAGCAGGGGCGCCAGCAGAGCCCAGAGCACAGATACGCAGTATTTT.

J is TRBJ2-5 and V is TRBV6-2 or TRBV6-3, with D tentatively TRBD2 (6 bases). The CDR3 runs to 11 residues. The ends were cut back, 2 bases at V and 9 bases at J, with 7 bases in the middle. Germline V CDR1 and CDR2: MNHEY, SVGEGT. The CDR3: CASSYTGAQYF. The CDR3 nucleotides read TGTGCCAGCAGTTACACGGGGGCCCAGTACTTC.

V gene TRBV12-5 combines with J gene TRBJ2-1; the D is unclear. The CDR3 is 11 residues long. V shed 6 bases and J shed 6 bases, with 6 bases lying between them. The germline V gene encodes CDR1 LGHNT and CDR2 FRNRAP. The CDR3 DNA follows: TGTGCTAGTGGCCGCGGCAATGAGCAGTTCTTC. As protein: CASGRGNEQFF.

This rearrangement joins TRBV6-6 to TRBJ1-1; possibly TRBD1 for D (5 bases). Germline CDR1 reads MNHNY; CDR2 reads SVGAGI (reference sequence). The V end was cut by 7 bases, the J end by 2 bases, with 8 bases between. The CDR3 is made up of 12 amino acids. The CDR3 is CASKTANTEAFF. The CDR3 DNA sequence: TGTGCCAGCAAGACAGCCAACACTGAAGCTTTCTTT.

The chain has TRBV28 and TRBJ1-1, with TRBD1 matching 7 bases. Unmatched junction bases numbered 6, after V lost 3 bases and J lost 2 bases. Germline V gene lookup returns CDR1 MDHEN and CDR2 SYDVKM. This CDR3 spans 15 amino acids. CDR3 nucleotide sequence: TGTGCCAGCAGTTTCTCAGGGGGTCAAAACACTGAAGCTTTCTTT. Amino acids: CASSFSGGQNTEAFF.

V gene TRBV7-2 combines with J gene TRBJ2-5; 7 bases are a match to TRBD2. Germline CDR1 SGHTA, CDR2 FQGNSA. The CDR3 runs 14 residues. Trimming at V came to 1 base and at J to 5 bases, leaving 4 bases not matched to a gene. CDR3 nucleotide sequence: TGTGCCAGCAGCTTAGTCGCGGGGGTCGAGACCCAGTACTTC. Protein product: CASSLVAGVETQYF.

In its sample, this clone was seen once. One end of the junction varies from germline; a read error may be responsible. The rearrangement links TRBV7-7 to TRBJ1-4; no clear D gene. Germline V gene sequence: CDR1 SSHAT, CDR2 FNYEAQ (reference sequence). The CDR3 is 15 residues long. CDR3 sequence reads: CASSLGRGRGEKLFF. CDR3 sequence (DNA): TGTGCTAGCAGCTTAGGGAGAGGTCGGGGTGAAAAACTGTTTTTT. Looking up the rest from reference TRBV7-7 and TRBJ1-4 gives the full variable domain: GAGVSQSPRYKVTKRGQDVTLRCDPISSHATLYWYQQALGQGPEFLTYFNYEAQPDKSGLPSDRFSAERPEGSISTLTIQRTEQRDSAMYRCASSLGRGRGEKLFFGSGTQLSVL.

The rearrangement uses TRBV11-2 and TRBJ1-1; the D gene is possibly TRBD1 (5 bases). With 0 bases removed from V and 10 bases from J, the gap between germline ends came to 18 bases. Germline lookup yields CDR1 SGHAT and CDR2 FQNNGV. This CDR3 contains 15 residues. The CDR3 is CASSLDEIFGHVAFF. For the CDR3, the DNA is TGTGCCAGCAGCTTAGATGAAATCTTCGGACACGTAGCTTTCTTT.

For this clone: One end of the junction is discordant with germline, which a read error may explain. The chain couples TRBV30 to TRBJ2-7; D might be TRBD2 (6 bases). This CDR3 spans 11 amino acids. Germline V gene sequence: CDR1 GTSNPN, CDR2 SVGIG (reference sequence). Here the CDR3 DNA reads TGTGCCTGGGAGGAGGGGCCTGTTGTCTCCTTC. As protein: CAWEEGPVVSF.

This chain joins TRBV27 and TRBJ2-1; D might be TRBD2 (6 bases). V lost 6 bases and J lost 4, with 16 bases in between. This CDR3 is 15 amino acids long. Per germline, CDR1 MNHEY and CDR2 SMNVEV (reference sequence). In DNA, the CDR3 is TGTGCCAGCAGCCCTCCCGGGGGATCGTACAATGAGCAGTTCTTC. Protein: CASSPPGGSYNEQFF.

V usage is TRBV5-8 and J usage is TRBJ1-1; 8 bases line up with TRBD1. This CDR3 region has 14 residues. After removal of 6 bases from V and 6 bases from J, the junction contained 10 bases not matched to a gene. From germline, CDR1 is SGHTS and CDR2 YDEGEE. For the CDR3, the DNA is TGTGCCAGCACCCGACAGGGGTATCAGGCTGAAGCTTTCTTT. It yields the protein CASTRQGYQAEAFF.

V and J are TRBV7-2 and TRBJ1-1; D ambiguous. There are 14 residues in the CDR3. Trimming cost V 8 bases and J 5 bases, with 18 bases left between them. Germline V gene data show CDR1 as SGHTA and CDR2 as FQGNSA. CDR3 bases: TGTGCCAGCTTCTCCTGGCGAGGGAAAACTGAAGCTTTCTTT. This gives the protein CASFSWRGKTEAFF.

V is TRBV7-2 and J is TRBJ2-2; 7 bases map to TRBD2. This CDR3 is built from 14 residues. From germline, CDR1 is SGHTA and CDR2 FQGNSA. Germline trimming cut 11 bases from V and 5 bases from J; bases unmatched to any gene: 11. CDR3 nucleotides: TGTGCCGGTGGAACTAGCGTACTAACCGGGGAGCTGTTTTTT. Translating it yields CAGGTSVLTGELFF.